This entry is about one T cell receptor (beta chain). Its antigen remains unknown. Relative to the germline gene, one junction end is altered; a read error may explain this. The sample is drawn from a study of tumor-infiltrating lymphocytes in primary liver carcinoma. Across the whole study: Patients included men and women of 30 to 69 years. Tumors were staged T1-T3 N0M0 and measured roughly 4.2 to 10 cm across. Read depth, roughly 3.5 to 8 million productive TCRbeta reads, did not differ significantly between tissues. Study-level findings and limits: Tumors significantly exceeded blood in top-250-clone fraction (p = 0.039).

Researchers generated TCR beta cDNA from around 510 ng of total RNA, relying on a constant-region primer. Each TCR beta library was derived from three nested multiplex PCR rounds that employed slightly modified ARM-PCR. Each of the first two PCR rounds ran around 10 cycles with TRBV1-TRBV30 forward and C-beta reverse primers. TCRdb independently ran MiXCR on the multiplex PCR reads; one entry per CDR3 protein. The table records tens of thousands of distinct CDR3 sequences, 69% of them present only once. CDR1 SGHNT and CDR2 YYREEE come from the germline V gene (reference sequence). There are 12 residues in the CDR3. Co-extraction of RNA and DNA was performed on 20-30 mg of unsorted bulk tissue.

The chain uses TRBV5-4 and TRBJ1-6; no clear D. Sequenced material: tumor-adjacent normal liver tissue. The origin of this receptor is a man between 40 and 49 years old with primary liver carcinoma and hepatitis B virus infection. CDR3 sequence reads: CASSEYNSPLRF. DNA for the CDR3: TGTGCCAGCAGTGAGTATAATTCACCCCTCCGCTTT.